This TCR beta chain is drawn from a study of T cells in Graves' hyperthyroidism and ophthalmopathy. Regions amplified from RNA transcripts were the TCR beta CDR3 regions. The HTBI set primed first-round TCR CDR3 RT-PCR. Via MiXCR, TCRdb re-called the multiplex PCR reads, giving one row per CDR3 protein. The table lists over 350,000 distinct CDR3 sequences, around 15% of them singletons. Sequencing used blood. The source of this sequence is a man aged 45-60 years with Graves' ophthalmopathy.

The CDR3 nucleotides are TGTGCCAGTAGTATACTAGCGGGTCCCAAGGACATTCAGTACTTC. Its translation: CASSILAGPKDIQYF. The V gene is TRBV19, the J gene TRBJ2-4; 8 bases are a match to TRBD2. The germline CDR1 and CDR2 sequences are LNHDA and SQIVND (reference sequence). The CDR3 is made up of 15 amino acids. V shed 2 bases and J 8 bases; nucleotides not matched to a gene: 8.